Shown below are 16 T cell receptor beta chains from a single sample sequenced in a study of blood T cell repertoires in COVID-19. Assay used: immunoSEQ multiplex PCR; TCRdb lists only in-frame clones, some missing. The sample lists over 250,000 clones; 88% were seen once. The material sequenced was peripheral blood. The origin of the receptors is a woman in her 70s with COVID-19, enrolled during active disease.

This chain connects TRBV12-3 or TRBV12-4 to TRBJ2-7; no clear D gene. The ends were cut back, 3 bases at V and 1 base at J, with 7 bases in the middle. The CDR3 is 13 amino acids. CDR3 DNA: TGTGCCAGCAGTTTGACAAATTCCTACGAGCAGTACTTC. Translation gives CASSLTNSYEQYF.

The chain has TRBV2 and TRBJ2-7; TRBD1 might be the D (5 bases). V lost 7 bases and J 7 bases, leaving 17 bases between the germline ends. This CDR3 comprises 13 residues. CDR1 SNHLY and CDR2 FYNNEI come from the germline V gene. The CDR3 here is CASNGQGLREQYF. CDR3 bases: TGTGCCAGCAATGGTCAGGGTCTACGAGAGCAGTACTTC.

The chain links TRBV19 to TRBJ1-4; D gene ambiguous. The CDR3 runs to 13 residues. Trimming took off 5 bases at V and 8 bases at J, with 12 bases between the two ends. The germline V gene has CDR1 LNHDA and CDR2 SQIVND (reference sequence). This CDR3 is CASSERSEEKLFF. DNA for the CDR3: TGTGCCAGTAGTGAAAGGTCGGAGGAAAAACTGTTTTTT.

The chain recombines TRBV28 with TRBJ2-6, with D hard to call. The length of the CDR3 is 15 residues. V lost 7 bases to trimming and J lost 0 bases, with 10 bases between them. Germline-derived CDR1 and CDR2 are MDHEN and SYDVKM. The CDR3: CASNHQRSGANVLTF. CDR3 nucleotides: TGTGCCAGCAACCACCAGCGCTCTGGGGCCAACGTCCTGACTTTC.

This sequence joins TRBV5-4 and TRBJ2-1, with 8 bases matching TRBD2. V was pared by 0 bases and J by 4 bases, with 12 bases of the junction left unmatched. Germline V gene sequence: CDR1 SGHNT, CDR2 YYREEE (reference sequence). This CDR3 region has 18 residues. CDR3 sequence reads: CASSLGGLLEREYNEQFF. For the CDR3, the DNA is TGTGCCAGCAGCTTGGGGGGCCTTTTGGAGCGGGAGTACAATGAGCAGTTCTTC.

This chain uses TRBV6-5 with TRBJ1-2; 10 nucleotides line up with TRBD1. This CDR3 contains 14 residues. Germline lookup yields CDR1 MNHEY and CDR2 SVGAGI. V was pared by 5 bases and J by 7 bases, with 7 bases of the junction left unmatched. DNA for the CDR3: TGTGCCAGCAGTCGCCAGGGGACAGGGGTTGGCTACACCTTC. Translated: CASSRQGTGVGYTF.

The CDR3 is CARGVVHEQYF. CDR3 coding DNA: TGTGCCAGAGGGGTGGTCCACGAGCAGTACTTC. The gene calls are TRBV6-4 and TRBJ2-7; weak D call: TRBD1 (5 bases). The ends were cut back, 9 bases at V and 5 bases at J, with 11 bases in the middle. This CDR3 is built from 11 residues. The germline gives CDR1 MRHNA, CDR2 SNTAGT.

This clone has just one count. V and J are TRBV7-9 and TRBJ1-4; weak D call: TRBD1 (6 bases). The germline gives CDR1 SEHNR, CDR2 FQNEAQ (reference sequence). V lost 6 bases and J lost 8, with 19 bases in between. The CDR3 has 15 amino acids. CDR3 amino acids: CASRPAGLTGEKLFF. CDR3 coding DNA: TGTGCCAGCAGACCAGCCGGGCTCACAGGGGAAAAACTGTTTTTT.

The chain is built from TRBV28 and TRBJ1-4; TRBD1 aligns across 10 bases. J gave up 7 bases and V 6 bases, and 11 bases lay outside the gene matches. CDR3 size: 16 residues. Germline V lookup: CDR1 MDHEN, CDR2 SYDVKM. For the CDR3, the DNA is TGTGCCAGCAGAATTCCTCCGGGACAGGGGAGTGAAAAACTGTTTTTT. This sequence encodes CASRIPPGQGSEKLFF.

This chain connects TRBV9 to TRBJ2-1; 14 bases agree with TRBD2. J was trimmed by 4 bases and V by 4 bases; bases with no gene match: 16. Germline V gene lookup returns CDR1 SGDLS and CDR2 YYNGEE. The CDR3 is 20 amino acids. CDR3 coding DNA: TGTGCCAGCAGCTCAAGACTAGCGGGAGGGCCCTCGAGGGCTTACAATGAGCAGTTCTTC. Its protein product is CASSSRLAGGPSRAYNEQFF.

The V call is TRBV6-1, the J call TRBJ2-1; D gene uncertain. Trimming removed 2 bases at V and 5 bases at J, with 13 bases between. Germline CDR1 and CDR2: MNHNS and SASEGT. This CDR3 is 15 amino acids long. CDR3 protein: CASSEQLLEHNEQFF. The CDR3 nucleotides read TGTGCCAGCAGTGAACAACTATTAGAACACAATGAGCAGTTCTTC.

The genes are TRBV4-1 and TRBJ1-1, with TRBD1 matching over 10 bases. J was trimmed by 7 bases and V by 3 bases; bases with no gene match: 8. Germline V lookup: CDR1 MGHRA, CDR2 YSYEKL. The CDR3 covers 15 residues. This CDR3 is CASSQTSWTGGEAFF. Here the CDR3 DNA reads TGCGCCAGCAGCCAGACATCCTGGACAGGGGGTGAAGCTTTCTTT.

The CDR3 sequence is CSVGGRNEKLFF. The CDR3 DNA reads as TGCAGCGTTGGGGGGAGGAATGAAAAACTGTTTTTT. This chain connects TRBV29-1 to TRBJ1-4, with D maybe TRBD1 (5 bases). V was clipped by 4 bases and J by 5 bases, with 8 bases between them. CDR3 size: 12 residues. Germline V gene lookup returns CDR1 SQVTM and CDR2 ANQGSEA. Filled out from reference TRBV29-1 and TRBJ1-4, the complete variable domain reads SAVISQKPSRDICQRGTSLTIQCQVDSQVTMMFWYRQQPGQSLTLIATANQGSEATYESGFVIDKFPISRPNLTFSTLTVSNMSPEDSSIYLCSVGGRNEKLFFGSGTQLSVL.

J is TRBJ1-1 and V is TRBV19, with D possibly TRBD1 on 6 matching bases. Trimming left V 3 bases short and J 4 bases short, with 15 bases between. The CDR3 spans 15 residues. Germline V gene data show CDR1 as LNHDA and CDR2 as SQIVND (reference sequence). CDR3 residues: CASSMLGAFGTEAFF. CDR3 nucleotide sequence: TGTGCCAGTAGTATGCTGGGGGCGTTCGGCACTGAAGCTTTCTTT.

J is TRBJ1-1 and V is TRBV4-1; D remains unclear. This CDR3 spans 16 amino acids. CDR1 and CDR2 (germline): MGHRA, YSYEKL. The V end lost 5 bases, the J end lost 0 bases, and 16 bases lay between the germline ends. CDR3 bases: TGCGCCAGCAGCGGAAGCCGGGAACCAGTGAACACTGAAGCTTTCTTT. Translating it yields CASSGSREPVNTEAFF.

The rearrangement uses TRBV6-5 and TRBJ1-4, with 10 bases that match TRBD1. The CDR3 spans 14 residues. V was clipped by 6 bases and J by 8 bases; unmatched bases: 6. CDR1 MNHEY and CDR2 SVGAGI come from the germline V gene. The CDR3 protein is CASREDRGNEKLFF. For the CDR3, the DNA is TGTGCCAGCAGAGAGGACAGGGGGAACGAAAAACTGTTTTTT.